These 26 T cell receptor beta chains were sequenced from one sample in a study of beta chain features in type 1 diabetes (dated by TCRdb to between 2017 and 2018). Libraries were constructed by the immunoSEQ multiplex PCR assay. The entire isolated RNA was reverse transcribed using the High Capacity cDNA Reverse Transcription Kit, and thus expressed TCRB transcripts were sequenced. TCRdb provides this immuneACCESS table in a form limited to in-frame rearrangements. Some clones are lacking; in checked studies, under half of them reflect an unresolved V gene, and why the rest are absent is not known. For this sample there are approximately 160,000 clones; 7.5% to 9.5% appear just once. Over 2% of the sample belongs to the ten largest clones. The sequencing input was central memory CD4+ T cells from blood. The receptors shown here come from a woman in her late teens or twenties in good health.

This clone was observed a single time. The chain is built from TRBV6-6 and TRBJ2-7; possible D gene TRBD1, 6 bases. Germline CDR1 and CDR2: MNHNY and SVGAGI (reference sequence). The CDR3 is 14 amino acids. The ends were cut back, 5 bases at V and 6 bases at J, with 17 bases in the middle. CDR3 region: CASSPRTEGSEQYF. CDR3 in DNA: TGTGCCAGCAGTCCTAGGACAGAAGGCTCCGAGCAGTACTTC.

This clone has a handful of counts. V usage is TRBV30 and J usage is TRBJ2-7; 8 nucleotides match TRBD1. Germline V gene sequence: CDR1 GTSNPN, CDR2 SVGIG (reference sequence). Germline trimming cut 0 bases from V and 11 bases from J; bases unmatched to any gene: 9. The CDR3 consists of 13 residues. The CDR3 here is CAWSVGSRGQEYF. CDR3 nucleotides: TGTGCCTGGAGTGTAGGGTCCAGGGGGCAGGAGTACTTC.

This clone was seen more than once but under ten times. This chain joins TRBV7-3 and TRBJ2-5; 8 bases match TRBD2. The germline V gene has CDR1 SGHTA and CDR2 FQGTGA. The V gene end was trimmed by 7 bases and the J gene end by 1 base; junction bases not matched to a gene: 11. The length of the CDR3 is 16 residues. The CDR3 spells CASTPPPTSAQETQYF. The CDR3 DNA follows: TGTGCCAGCACTCCCCCCCCGACTAGCGCCCAAGAGACCCAGTACTTC.

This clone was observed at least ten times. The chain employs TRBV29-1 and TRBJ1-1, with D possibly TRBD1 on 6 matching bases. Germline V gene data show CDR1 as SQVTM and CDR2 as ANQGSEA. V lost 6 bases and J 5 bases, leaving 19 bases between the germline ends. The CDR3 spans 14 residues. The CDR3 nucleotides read TGCAGCGTCCAGAGGACGGCAGGGGCGACTGAAGCTTTCTTT. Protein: CSVQRTAGATEAFF. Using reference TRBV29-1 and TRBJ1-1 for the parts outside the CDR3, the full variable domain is SAVISQKPSRDICQRGTSLTIQCQVDSQVTMMFWYRQQPGQSLTLIATANQGSEATYESGFVIDKFPISRPNLTFSTLTVSNMSPEDSSIYLCSVQRTAGATEAFFGQGTRLTVV.

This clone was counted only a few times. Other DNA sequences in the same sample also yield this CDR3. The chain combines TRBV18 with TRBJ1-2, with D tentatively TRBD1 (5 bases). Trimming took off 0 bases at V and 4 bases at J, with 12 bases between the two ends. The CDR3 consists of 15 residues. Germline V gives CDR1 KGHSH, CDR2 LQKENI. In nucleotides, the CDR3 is TGTGCCAGCTCACCACCGGTGGGGGGAACCTATGGCTACACCTTC. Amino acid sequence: CASSPPVGGTYGYTF. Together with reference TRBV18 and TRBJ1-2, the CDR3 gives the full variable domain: NAGVMQNPRHLVRRRGQEARLRCSPMKGHSHVYWYRQLPEEGLKFMVYLQKENIIDESGMPKERFSAEFPKEGPSILRIQQVVRGDSAAYFCASSPPVGGTYGYTFGSGTRLTVV.

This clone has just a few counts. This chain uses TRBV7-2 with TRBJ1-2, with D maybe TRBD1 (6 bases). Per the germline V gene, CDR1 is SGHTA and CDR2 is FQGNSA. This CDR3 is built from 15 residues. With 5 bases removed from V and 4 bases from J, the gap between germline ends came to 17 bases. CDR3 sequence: CASSRGGREIYGYTF. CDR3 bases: TGTGCCAGCAGCCGGGGGGGCCGGGAAATCTATGGCTACACCTTC.

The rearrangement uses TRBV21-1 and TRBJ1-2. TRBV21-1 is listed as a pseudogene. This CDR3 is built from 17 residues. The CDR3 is CASSNNGAEGNNYGYTF. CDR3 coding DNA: TGTGCCAGCAGCAATAATGGAGCGGAAGGAAATAACTATGGCTACACCTTC.

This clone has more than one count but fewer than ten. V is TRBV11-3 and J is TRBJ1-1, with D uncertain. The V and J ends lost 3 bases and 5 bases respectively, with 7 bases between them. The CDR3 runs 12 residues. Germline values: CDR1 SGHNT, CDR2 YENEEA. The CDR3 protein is CASSFSRTEAFF. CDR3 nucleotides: TGTGCCAGCAGCTTTTCGAGGACTGAAGCTTTCTTT.

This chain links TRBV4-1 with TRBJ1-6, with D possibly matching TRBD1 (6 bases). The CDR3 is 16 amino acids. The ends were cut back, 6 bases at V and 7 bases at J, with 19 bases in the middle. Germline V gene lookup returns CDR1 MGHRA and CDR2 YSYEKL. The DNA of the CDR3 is TGCGCCAGCAGGCCGATACAGGGTCCGGCCAATTCACCCCTCCACTTT. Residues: CASRPIQGPANSPLHF.

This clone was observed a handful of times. The CDR3 loop is CAWSGDREGSNQPQHF. CDR3 nucleotide sequence: TGTGCCTGGAGCGGGGACAGGGAGGGTAGCAATCAGCCCCAGCATTTT. The chain joins TRBV30 to TRBJ1-5, with 9 positions matching TRBD1. Trimming at V came to 3 bases and at J to 0 bases, leaving 6 bases not matched to a gene. Germline V CDR1 and CDR2: GTSNPN, SVGIG (reference sequence). The CDR3 loop spans 16 amino acids.

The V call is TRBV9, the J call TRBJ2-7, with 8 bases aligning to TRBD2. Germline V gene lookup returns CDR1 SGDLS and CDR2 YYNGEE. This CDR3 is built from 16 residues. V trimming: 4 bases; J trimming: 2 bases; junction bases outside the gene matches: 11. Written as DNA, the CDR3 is TGTGCCAGCAGCCCCCGTGGTAGCGGGATAGCCTACGAGCAGTACTTC. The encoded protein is CASSPRGSGIAYEQYF.

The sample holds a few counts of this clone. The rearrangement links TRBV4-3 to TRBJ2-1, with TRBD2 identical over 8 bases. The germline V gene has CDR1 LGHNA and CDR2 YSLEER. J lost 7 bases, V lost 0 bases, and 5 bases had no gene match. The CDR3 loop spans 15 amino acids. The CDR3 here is CASSQDGLARNEQFF. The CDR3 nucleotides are TGCGCCAGCAGCCAAGACGGACTAGCCAGAAATGAGCAGTTCTTC.

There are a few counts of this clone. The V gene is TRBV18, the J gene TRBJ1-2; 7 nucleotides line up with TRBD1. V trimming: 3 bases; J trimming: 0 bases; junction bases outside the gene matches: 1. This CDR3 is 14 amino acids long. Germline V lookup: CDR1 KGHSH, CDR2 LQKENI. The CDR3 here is CASSPGQTNYGYTF. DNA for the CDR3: TGTGCCAGCTCACCGGGACAGACTAACTATGGCTACACCTTC.

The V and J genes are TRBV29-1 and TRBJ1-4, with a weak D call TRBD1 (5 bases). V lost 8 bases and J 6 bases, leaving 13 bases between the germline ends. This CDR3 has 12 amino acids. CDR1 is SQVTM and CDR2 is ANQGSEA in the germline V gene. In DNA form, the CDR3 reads TGCAGCTTCCGGGGGGGGGATGAAAAACTGTTTTTT. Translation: CSFRGGDEKLFF.

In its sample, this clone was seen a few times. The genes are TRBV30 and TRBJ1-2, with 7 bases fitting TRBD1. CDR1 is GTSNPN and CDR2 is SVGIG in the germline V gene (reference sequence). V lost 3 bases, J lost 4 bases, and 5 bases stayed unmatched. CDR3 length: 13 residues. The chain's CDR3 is CAWSVTGTYGYTF. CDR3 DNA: TGTGCCTGGAGCGTGACAGGGACCTATGGCTACACCTTC.

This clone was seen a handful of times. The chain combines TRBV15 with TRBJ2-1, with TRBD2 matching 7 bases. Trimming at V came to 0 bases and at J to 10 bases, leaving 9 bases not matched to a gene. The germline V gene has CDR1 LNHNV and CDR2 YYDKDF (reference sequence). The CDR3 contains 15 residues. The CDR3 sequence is CATSRDGGSRREQFF. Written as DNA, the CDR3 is TGTGCCACCAGCAGAGATGGCGGGAGCCGGCGAGAGCAGTTCTTC.

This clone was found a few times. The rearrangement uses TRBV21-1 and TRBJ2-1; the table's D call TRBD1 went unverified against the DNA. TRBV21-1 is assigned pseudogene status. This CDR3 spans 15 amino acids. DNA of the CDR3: TGTGCCAGCAGCTTCCGACAGGGGGGGCACAATGAGCAGTTCTTC. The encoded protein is CASSFRQGGHNEQFF.

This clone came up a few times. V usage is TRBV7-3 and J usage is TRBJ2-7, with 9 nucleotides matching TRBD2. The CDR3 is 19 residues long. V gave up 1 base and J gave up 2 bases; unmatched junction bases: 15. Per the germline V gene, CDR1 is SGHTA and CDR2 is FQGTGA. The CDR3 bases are TGTGCCAGCAGCTTAAACGTGGTGGCTAGCGGGATTCTAGCCTACGAGCAGTACTTC. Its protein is CASSLNVVASGILAYEQYF.

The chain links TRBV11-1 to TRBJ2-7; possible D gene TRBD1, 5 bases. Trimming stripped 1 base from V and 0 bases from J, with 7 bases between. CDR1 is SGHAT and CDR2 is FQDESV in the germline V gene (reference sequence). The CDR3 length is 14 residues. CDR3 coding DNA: TGTGCCAGCAGCTTAGAAGGGGTCTCCTACGAGCAGTACTTC. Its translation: CASSLEGVSYEQYF.

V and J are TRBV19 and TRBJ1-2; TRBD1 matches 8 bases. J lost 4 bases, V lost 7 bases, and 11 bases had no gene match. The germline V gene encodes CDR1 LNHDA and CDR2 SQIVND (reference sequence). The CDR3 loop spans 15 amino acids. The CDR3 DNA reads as TGTGCCAGTACTGCCTTTGCGGACAGGGCCTATGGCTACACCTTC. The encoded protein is CASTAFADRAYGYTF.

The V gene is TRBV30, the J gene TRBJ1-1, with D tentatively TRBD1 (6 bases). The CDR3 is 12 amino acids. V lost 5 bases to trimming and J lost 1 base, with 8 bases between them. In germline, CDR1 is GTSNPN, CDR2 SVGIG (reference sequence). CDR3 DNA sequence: TGTGCCTGGGGACAGACGAACACTGAAGCTTTCTTT. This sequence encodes CAWGQTNTEAFF.

The CDR3 nucleotides read TGCGCCAGCAGCCCACAGGAAGCCGGCTATGGCTACACCTTC. It is translated as CASSPQEAGYGYTF. The rearrangement uses TRBV4-1 and TRBJ1-2, with D perhaps TRBD1 (5 bases). The CDR3 is 14 residues long. Looked up from germline, CDR1 is MGHRA and CDR2 is YSYEKL. The V gene lost 4 bases and the J gene lost 4 bases, with 13 bases spanning the gap.

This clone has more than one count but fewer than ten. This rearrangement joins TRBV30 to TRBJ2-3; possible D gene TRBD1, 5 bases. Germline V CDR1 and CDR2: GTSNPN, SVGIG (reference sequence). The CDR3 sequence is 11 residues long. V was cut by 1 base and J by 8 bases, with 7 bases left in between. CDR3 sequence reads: CAWSAQGTQYF. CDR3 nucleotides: TGTGCCTGGAGTGCTCAGGGTACGCAGTATTTT.

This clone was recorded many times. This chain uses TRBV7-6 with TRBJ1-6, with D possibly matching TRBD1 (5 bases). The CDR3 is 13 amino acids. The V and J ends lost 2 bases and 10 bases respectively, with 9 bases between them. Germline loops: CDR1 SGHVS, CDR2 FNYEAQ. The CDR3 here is CASSLQGESPLHF. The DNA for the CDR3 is TGTGCCAGCAGCTTACAGGGTGAATCACCCCTCCACTTT.

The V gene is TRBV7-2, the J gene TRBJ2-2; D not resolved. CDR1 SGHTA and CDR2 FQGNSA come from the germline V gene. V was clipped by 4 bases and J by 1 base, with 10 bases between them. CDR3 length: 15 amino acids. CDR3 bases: TGTGCCAGCAGCTCCCCTGCAGGGAACACCGGGGAGCTGTTTTTT. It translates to CASSSPAGNTGELFF.

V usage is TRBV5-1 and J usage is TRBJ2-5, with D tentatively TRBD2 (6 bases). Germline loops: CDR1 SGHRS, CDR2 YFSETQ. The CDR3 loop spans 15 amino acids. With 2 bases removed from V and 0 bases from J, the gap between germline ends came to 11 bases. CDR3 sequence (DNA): TGCGCCAGCAGCTTTGGGGGGTCCAACCAAGAGACCCAGTACTTC. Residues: CASSFGGSNQETQYF.